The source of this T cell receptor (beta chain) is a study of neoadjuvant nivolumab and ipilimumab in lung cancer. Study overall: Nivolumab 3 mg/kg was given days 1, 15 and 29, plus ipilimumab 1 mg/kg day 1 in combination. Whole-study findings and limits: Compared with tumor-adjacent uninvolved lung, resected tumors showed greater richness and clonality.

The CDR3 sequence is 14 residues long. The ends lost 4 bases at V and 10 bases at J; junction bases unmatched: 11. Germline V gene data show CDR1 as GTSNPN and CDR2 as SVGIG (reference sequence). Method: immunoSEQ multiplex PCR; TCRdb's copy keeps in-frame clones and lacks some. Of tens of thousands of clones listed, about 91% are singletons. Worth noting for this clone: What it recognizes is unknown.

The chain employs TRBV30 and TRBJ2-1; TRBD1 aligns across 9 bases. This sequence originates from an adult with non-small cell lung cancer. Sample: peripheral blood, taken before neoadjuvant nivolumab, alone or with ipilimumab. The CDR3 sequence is CAWMRDRAFGEQFF. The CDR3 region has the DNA TGTGCCTGGATGAGGGACAGGGCATTTGGGGAGCAGTTCTTC. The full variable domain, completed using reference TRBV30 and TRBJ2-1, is SQTIHQWPATLVQPVGSPLSLECTVEGTSNPNLYWYRQAAGRGLQLLFYSVGIGQISSEVPQNLSASRPQDRQFILSSKKLLLSDSGFYLCAWMRDRAFGEQFFGPGTRLTVL.